The rows below give T cell receptor beta chains drawn from one sample of a study of blood T cell repertoires in COVID-19. Clones were sequenced by immunoSEQ multiplex PCR, and TCRdb holds only the in-frame ones, with some missing. Of 250,000 to 350,000 clones in the sample, approximately 80% were seen once. Sequencing was done on a sample of peripheral blood. The source is a woman in her forties or fifties with active or convalescent COVID-19. Each CDR3 is given with its conserved first and last residue. D genes are given only for firm matches.

NA	TRBJ1-2	TRBV7-9	16	CASSLAGGLANYGYTF
NA	TRBJ1-5	TRBV6-5	14	CASSSLDSNQPQHF
TRBD2	TRBJ2-1	TRBV15	17	CATSRVRASGSEGEQFF
TRBD1	TRBJ1-5	TRBV6-5	14	CASKTGNSNQPQHF
TRBD1	TRBJ1-1	TRBV24-1	12	CATSGTGTEAFF
TRBD1	TRBJ1-1	TRBV6-5	15	CASSRTGVRRTEAFF
TRBD1	TRBJ1-1	TRBV6-5	16	CASSSTPGTGNTEAFF
TRBD1	TRBJ2-7	TRBV27	17	CASSQGGGRVGSYEQYF
NA	TRBJ1-2	TRBV20-1	15	CSASSAGPTLYGYTF
TRBD2	TRBJ2-3	TRBV6-1	16	CASSEYAGAATDTQYF
NA	TRBJ1-5	TRBV9	10	CASPYQPQHF
TRBD1	TRBJ1-3	TRBV15	18	CATSRDSATGDSGNTIYF
NA	TRBJ2-2	TRBV30	15	CAWRHRAPNTGELFF
NA	TRBJ1-1	TRBV20-1	11	CSAQLDTEAFF
NA	TRBJ2-3	TRBV6-5	14	CASSRSPAADTQYF
TRBD2	TRBJ2-1	TRBV5-1	15	CASSPVAGNYNEQFF
TRBD1	TRBJ1-5	TRBV7-8	17	CASSSLGGQGRGQPQHF
NA	TRBJ1-2	TRBV7-8	15	CASSLDVRAGYGYTF
NA	TRBJ1-5	TRBV5-6	15	CASSLGGGPNQPQHF